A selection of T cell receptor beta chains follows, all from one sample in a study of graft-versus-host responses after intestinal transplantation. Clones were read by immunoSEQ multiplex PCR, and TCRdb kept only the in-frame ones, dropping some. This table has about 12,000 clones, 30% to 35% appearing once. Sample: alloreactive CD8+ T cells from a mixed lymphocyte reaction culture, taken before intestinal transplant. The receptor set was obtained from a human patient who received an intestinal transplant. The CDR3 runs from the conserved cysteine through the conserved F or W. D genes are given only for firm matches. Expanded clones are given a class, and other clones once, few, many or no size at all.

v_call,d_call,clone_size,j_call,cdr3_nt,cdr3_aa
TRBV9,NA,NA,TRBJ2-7,TGTGCCAGCAGCGTAGCCGTCAGTAACTACGAGCAGTACTTC,CASSVAVSNYEQYF
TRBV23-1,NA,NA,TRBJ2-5,TGCGCCAGCAGTCAGCCCGTAGGGACAGCGGGTTTGTGGGACCAGTACTTC,CASSQPVGTAGLWDQYF
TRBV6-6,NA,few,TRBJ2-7,TGTGCCAGCAGCGTCGACAGGCCAACTTACTACGAGCAGTACTTC,CASSVDRPTYYEQYF
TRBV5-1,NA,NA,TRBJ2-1,TGCGCCAGCAGCTTGGGGGGGAGGCCCTACAATGAGCAGTTCTTC,CASSLGGRPYNEQFF
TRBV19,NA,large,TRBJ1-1,TGTGCCAGTAGTTTTGATATTTCGAACACTGAAGCTTTCTTT,CASSFDISNTEAFF
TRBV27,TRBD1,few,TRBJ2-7,TGTGCCAGCAGTTTCTCCGGACAGGGGGGGTCCTACGAGCAGTACTTC,CASSFSGQGGSYEQYF
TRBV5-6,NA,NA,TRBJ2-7,TGTGCCAGCAGCTCGGGATTAATGGAATTTACTTACGAGCAGTACTTC,CASSSGLMEFTYEQYF
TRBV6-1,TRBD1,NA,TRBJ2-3,TGTGCCAGCAGTGAAAAAACAGGGGGCTGGGATACGCAGTATTTT,CASSEKTGGWDTQYF
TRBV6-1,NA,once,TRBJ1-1,TGTGCCAGCAGTGTCATGACACCGAACACTGAAGCTTTCTTT,CASSVMTPNTEAFF
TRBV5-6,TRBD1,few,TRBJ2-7,TGTGCCAGCAGCTTCTGGGACAGCTCCTACGAGCAGTACTTC,CASSFWDSSYEQYF
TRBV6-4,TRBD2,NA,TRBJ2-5,TGTGCCAGCAGTTGCTGGGCGGGAGGGCCGCAGACCCAGTACTTC,CASSCWAGGPQTQYF
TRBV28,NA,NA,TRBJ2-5,TGTGCCAGCAGTTTATATTTGACGGCCCCAGAGACCCAGTACTTC,CASSLYLTAPETQYF
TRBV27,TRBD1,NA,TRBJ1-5,TGTGCCAGCAGTTTATCCGGACAGGGGGCTTACAATAGCAATCAGCCCCAGCATTTT,CASSLSGQGAYNSNQPQHF
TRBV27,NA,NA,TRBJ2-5,TGTGCCAGCAGTTTATTCACAGGGCAAGAGACCCAGTACTTC,CASSLFTGQETQYF
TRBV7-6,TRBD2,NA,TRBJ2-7,TGTGCCAGCAGCTTTGGCGGGAGCTCCTACGAGCAGTACTTC,CASSFGGSSYEQYF
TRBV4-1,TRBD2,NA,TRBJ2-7,TGCGCCAGCAGCCCGGGACTAGCGGCGTACGAGCAGTACTTC,CASSPGLAAYEQYF
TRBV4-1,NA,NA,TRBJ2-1,TGCGCCAGCAGCCAGGTTAACTACAATGAGCAGTTCTTC,CASSQVNYNEQFF
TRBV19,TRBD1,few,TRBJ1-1,TGTGCCAGTAGTATATCAGGGGGCTTTACGAGCACTGAAGCTTTCTTT,CASSISGGFTSTEAFF
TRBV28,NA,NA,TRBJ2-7,TGTGCCAGCAGTTTGGGGGGGGGCCGGTACGAGCAGTACTTC,CASSLGGGRYEQYF
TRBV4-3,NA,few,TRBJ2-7,TGCGCCAGCAGCCAGGGGACGGGGGAGCAGTACTTC,CASSQGTGEQYF
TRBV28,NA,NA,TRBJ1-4,TGTGCCAGCACCCTGAGTGGGGGACTCCCGAATGAAAAACTGTTTTTT,CASTLSGGLPNEKLFF
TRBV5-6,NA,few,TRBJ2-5,TGTGCCAGCAGCTTGGGGGTTGGGGGAGCAGTTAAAGAGACCCAGTACTTC,CASSLGVGGAVKETQYF
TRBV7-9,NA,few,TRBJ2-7,TGTGCCAGCAGCTCCCCGGGACTCAGCTACGAGCAGTACTTC,CASSSPGLSYEQYF
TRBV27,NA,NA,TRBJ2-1,TGTGCCAGCAGTTTAAGGAACCCTGCCGAGATGGGTGCCTACAATGAGCAGTTCTTC,CASSLRNPAEMGAYNEQFF
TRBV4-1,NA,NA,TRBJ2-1,TGCGCCAGCAGCCAACTACCCCCTGGGATAGCGTGTGAGCAGTTCTTC,CASSQLPPGIACEQFF
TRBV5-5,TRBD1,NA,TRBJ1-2,TGTGCCAGCAGCTTGGCTGGCAGGGGGCGTCTTAAAGGCTACACCTTC,CASSLAGRGRLKGYTF
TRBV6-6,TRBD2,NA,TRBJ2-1,TGTGCCAGCAGCTCTGGAAAGGGCGGGAGTTACAATGAGCAGTTCTTC,CASSSGKGGSYNEQFF
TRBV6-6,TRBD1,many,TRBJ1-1,TGTGCCAGCAGTTACTCAGGGGGCACCACTGAAGCTTTCTTT,CASSYSGGTTEAFF
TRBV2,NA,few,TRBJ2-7,TGTGCCAGCAGGGTTACCTACGAGCAGTACTTC,CASRVTYEQYF
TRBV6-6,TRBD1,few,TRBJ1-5,TGTGCCAGCAGTCCCGGACAGGGGGTTCAGCCCCAGCATTTT,CASSPGQGVQPQHF
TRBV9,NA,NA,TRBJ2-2,TGTGCCAGCAGCGTAGTCGGCACCGGGGAGCTGTTTTTT,CASSVVGTGELFF
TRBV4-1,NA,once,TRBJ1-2,TGCGCCAGCAGCCGAAAGACCTATGGCTACACCTTC,CASSRKTYGYTF
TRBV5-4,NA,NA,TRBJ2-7,TGTGCCAGCAGCTTGATGGACCCTCAAGAGGTTTCCTACGAGCAGTACTTC,CASSLMDPQEVSYEQYF
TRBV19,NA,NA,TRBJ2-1,TGTGCCAGTGCACAGACCCATCCCGAAGATGAGCAGTTCTTC,CASAQTHPEDEQFF
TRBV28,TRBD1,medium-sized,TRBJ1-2,TGTGCCAGCAGTTTAAGCAGGGGGGCAGGAGGCTACACCTTC,CASSLSRGAGGYTF
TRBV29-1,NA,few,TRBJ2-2,TGCAGCGTTCGGGTCTTGGGCGGGGAGCTGTTTTTT,CSVRVLGGELFF